This T cell receptor beta chain was documented in a study of shared clonotypes between healthy human individuals. The study, taken as a whole, reports: Specimens sampled were limited to blood, with tissue repertoires likely differing.

Extraction of genomic DNA in unsorted samples used approximately 96 million PBMCs. Genomic DNA from each subset was divided evenly over several immunoSEQ plates. The repertoire was sequenced with immunoSEQ multiplex PCR; TCRdb's copy has only in-frame clones and lacks some. The sample consists of around 500,000 clones, over 65% of them appearing once. With regard to this clone: Antigen specificity is unknown. Other DNA sequences from this sample encode an identical CDR3 as well.

The CDR3 spans 13 residues. The V gene lost 5 bases and the J gene lost 2 bases, with 10 bases spanning the gap. CDR1 SGDLS and CDR2 YYNGEE come from the germline V gene. This rearrangement joins TRBV9 to TRBJ1-2; tentatively, D is TRBD1 (6 bases). The source is a middle-aged woman in good health. Some clones in this sample may be carry-over from other donors' samples. Sequencing was carried out using PBMCs. The CDR3 DNA sequence: TGTGCCAGCAGTCCCGACAGGAACTATGGCTACACCTTC. Translating it yields CASSPDRNYGYTF. Filled out from reference TRBV9 and TRBJ1-2, the complete variable domain reads DSGVTQTPKHLITATGQRVTLRCSPRSGDLSVYWYQQSLDQGLQFLIQYYNGEERAKGNILERFSAQQFPDLHSELNLSSLELGDSALYFCASSPDRNYGYTFGSGTRLTVV.